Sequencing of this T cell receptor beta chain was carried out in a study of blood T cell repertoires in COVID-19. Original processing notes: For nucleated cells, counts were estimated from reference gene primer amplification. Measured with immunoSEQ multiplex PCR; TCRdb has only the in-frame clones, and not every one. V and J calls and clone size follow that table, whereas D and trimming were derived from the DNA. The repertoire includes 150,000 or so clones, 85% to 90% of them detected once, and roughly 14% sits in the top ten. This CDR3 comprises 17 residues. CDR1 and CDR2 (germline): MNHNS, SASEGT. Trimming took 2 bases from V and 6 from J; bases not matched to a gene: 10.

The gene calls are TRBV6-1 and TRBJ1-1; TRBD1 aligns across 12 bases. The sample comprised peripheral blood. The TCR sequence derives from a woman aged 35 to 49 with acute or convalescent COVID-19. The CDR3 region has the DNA TGTGCCAGCAGTGAAACATCCGGGACAGGGGGCCGAGCTGAAGCTTTCTTT. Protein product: CASSETSGTGGRAEAFF.